The 18 T cell receptor beta chains listed next were all sequenced from one sample in a study of metastatic and nonmetastatic thyroid tumors. Thyroid surgery had not been preceded by any treatment in any patient. TCRdb re-called clones from the PCR reads using MiXCR. This repertoire shows 11,000 to 15,000 clones, about 12% found once; its top ten account for 13% to 15%. Sequencing used blood. These receptors were obtained from a female donor with papillary thyroid cancer or a benign thyroid nodule (not recorded which). Some clones in this sample may be carry-over from other donors' samples.

Ten or more counts support this clone. V is TRBV7-9 and J is TRBJ1-2; no clear D. The CDR3 is 12 residues long. Germline V gene sequence: CDR1 SEHNR, CDR2 FQNEAQ (reference sequence). V dropped 1 base and J dropped 5 bases, with 5 bases sitting between them. The CDR3 DNA sequence: TGTGCCAGCAGCTTAGAGCTATATGGCTACACCTTC. As protein: CASSLELYGYTF. Looking up the rest from reference TRBV7-9 and TRBJ1-2 gives the full variable domain: DTGVSQNPRHKITKRGQNVTFRCDPISEHNRLYWYRQTLGQGPEFLTYFQNEAQLEKSRLLSDRFSAERPKGSFSTLEIQRTEQGDSAMYLCASSLELYGYTFGSGTRLTVV.

This clone was detected ten times or more. This may come from a read error, since a much larger clone is one base off. The CDR3 is CASSSHQRNQEAQYF. The CDR3 DNA follows: TGTGCCAGCAGCTCCCACCAGAGGAACCAAGAGGCCCAGTACTTC. The chain is built from TRBV7-9 and TRBJ2-5; D call uncertain. The CDR3 length is 15 residues. Germline V gene sequence: CDR1 SEHNR, CDR2 FQNEAQ (reference sequence).

This clone occurred many times. Given a much more abundant clone one base away, this may be a read error. This chain links TRBV2 with TRBJ2-3; 10 bases line up with TRBD2. Per the germline V gene, CDR1 is SNHLY and CDR2 is FYNNEI. V shed 0 bases, J shed 8 bases, and the junction held 14 bases outside the gene matches. This CDR3 comprises 18 residues. CDR3 in DNA: TGTGCCAGCAGTGAAGCCCAGCGGGGGGGCACAGGGTCGGGTACGCAGTATTTT. This encodes CASSEAQRGGTGSGTQYF.

Ten or more counts support this clone. This could be a read error, since a much larger clone is one nucleotide away. The same CDR3 is also encoded by other DNA sequences in this sample. The chain uses TRBV11-2 and TRBJ2-3; D gene unclear. Germline V gene sequence: CDR1 SGHAT, CDR2 FQNNGV. The CDR3 runs to 14 residues. Deletions cut 3 bases from V and 1 base from J, with 8 bases between. The chain's CDR3 is CASSFGVGTDTQYF. The DNA of the CDR3 is TGTGCCAGCAGCTTCGGTGTCGGCACAGATACGCAGTATTTT.

This clone has a count of ten or more. V usage is TRBV7-9 and J usage is TRBJ1-1; TRBD1 agrees at 7 bases. The CDR3 loop spans 15 amino acids. The J segment lost 0 bases and the V segment lost 3 bases, leaving 4 bases of the junction unmatched. Germline V gene data show CDR1 as SEHNR and CDR2 as FQNEAQ (reference sequence). The CDR3 DNA is TGTGCCAGCAGCTTTTCGACAGGGATGAACACTGAAGCTTTCTTT. Amino acids: CASSFSTGMNTEAFF.

By sample share, this clone is medium-sized (0.01 to 0.1%). This rearrangement joins TRBV28 to TRBJ2-2, with 12 bases that match TRBD1. V was pared by 6 bases and J by 5 bases, with 10 bases of the junction left unmatched. CDR1 is MDHEN and CDR2 is SYDVKM in the germline V gene. This CDR3 is built from 17 residues. The CDR3 region has the DNA TGTGCCAGCAGACCCTCGAGGGACAGGGGGCGGACCGGGGAGCTGTTTTTT. This sequence encodes CASRPSRDRGRTGELFF.

This clone was seen more than once but under ten times. With a much larger clone just one base away, this may be a read error. This chain connects TRBV20-1 to TRBJ2-5; a weak D match, TRBD2 (5 bases). Trimming removed 0 bases from V and 5 bases from J, with 13 bases in between. The germline V gene encodes CDR1 DFQATT and CDR2 SNEGSKA (reference sequence). The CDR3 is 14 residues long. CDR3 nucleotide sequence: TGCAGTGCTAGAGAGTATAGCGCGTGGGAGACCCAGTACTTC. Translated: CSAREYSAWETQYF.

This clone was seen only a few times. This chain uses TRBV6-1 with TRBJ2-7; 9 bases are shared with TRBD2. Germline V gene data show CDR1 as MNHNS and CDR2 as SASEGT. The CDR3 contains 17 residues. V dropped 7 bases and J dropped 4; count of bases not matched to a gene: 17. CDR3 region: CASIQESVLAGSYEQYF. The DNA of the CDR3 is TGTGCCAGCATCCAGGAATCCGTGCTAGCGGGGAGTTACGAGCAGTACTTC.

This clone has ten or more counts. The V and J genes are TRBV5-1 and TRBJ1-1; D is unclear. Germline V CDR1 and CDR2: SGHRS, YFSETQ. Trimming removed 6 bases at V and 0 bases at J, with 15 bases between. This CDR3 comprises 15 residues. The CDR3 sequence is CASTPRAEMNTEAFF. The CDR3 DNA is TGCGCCAGCACCCCCCGTGCAGAAATGAACACTGAAGCTTTCTTT.

This clone counts as medium-sized. In nucleotides, the CDR3 is TGTGCCAGCAGTTACACTGGCGGGGGGGCGGCAGATACGCAGTATTTT. Protein: CASSYTGGGAADTQYF. The rearrangement links TRBV6-5 to TRBJ2-3, with TRBD2 matching over 9 bases. V shed 2 bases, J shed 4 bases, and the junction held 7 bases outside the gene matches. Per germline, CDR1 MNHEY and CDR2 SVGAGI. The CDR3 extends over 16 amino acids.

This clone was recorded many times. V gene TRBV3-1 combines with J gene TRBJ1-2; the match to TRBD1 covers 7 bases. There are 15 residues in the CDR3. Germline CDR1 is LGHDT and CDR2 is YNNKEL (reference sequence). V trimming: 6 bases; J trimming: 4 bases; junction bases outside the gene matches: 11. CDR3 protein: CASSPFIDRVYGYTF. The CDR3 region has the DNA TGTGCCAGCAGTCCATTCATAGACAGGGTCTATGGCTACACCTTC.

There are many counts of this clone. The rearrangement uses TRBV9 and TRBJ2-1; 9 nucleotides line up with TRBD2. Trimming took 4 bases from V and 0 from J; bases not matched to a gene: 2. This CDR3 spans 15 amino acids. In germline, CDR1 is SGDLS, CDR2 YYNGEE. The CDR3 loop is CASSSSGSSYNEQFF. CDR3 nucleotide sequence: TGTGCCAGCAGCAGTAGCGGGAGCTCCTACAATGAGCAGTTCTTC.

This clone was seen only a few times. Sequence at one end of the junction differs from germline and may be a read error. The CDR3 spells CASSPVGSYVYTF. CDR3 nucleotide sequence: TGTGCCAGCAGTCCAGTGGGGAGCTATGTCTACACCTTC. The rearrangement joins TRBV12-3 or TRBV12-4 to TRBJ1-2, with unresolved D. The CDR3 loop spans 13 amino acids.

In its sample, this clone was seen many times. The chain joins TRBV2 to TRBJ2-3; a weak D match, TRBD2 (5 bases). The CDR3 extends over 18 amino acids. Trimming left V 0 bases short and J 6 bases short, with 22 bases between. Germline loops: CDR1 SNHLY, CDR2 FYNNEI. In DNA form, the CDR3 reads TGTGCCAGCAGTGAAGCGCTTTTTTTTCGGAGGACGGGGGATACGCAGTATTTT. It translates to CASSEALFFRRTGDTQYF. The complete variable domain, with remaining parts taken from reference TRBV2 and TRBJ2-3, reads EPEVTQTPSHQVTQMGQEVILRCVPISNHLYFYWYRQILGQKVEFLVSFYNNEISEKSEIFDDQFSVERPDGSNFTLKIRSTKLEDSAMYFCASSEALFFRRTGDTQYFGPGTRLTVL.

The chain uses TRBV11-1 and TRBJ2-1; D not certain. V lost 0 bases, J lost 6 bases, and 15 bases lay in between. The CDR3 is made up of 16 amino acids. Germline CDR1 and CDR2: SGHAT and FQDESV (reference sequence). For the CDR3, the DNA is TGTGCCAGCAGCTTAGCGGGGTGGTGCTACCTCAATGAGCAGTTCTTC. Amino acids: CASSLAGWCYLNEQFF.

This clone was picked up many times. V and J are TRBV9 and TRBJ1-2; D is possibly TRBD1 (6 bases). The CDR3 length is 15 residues. From germline, CDR1 is SGDLS and CDR2 YYNGEE. The V end was cut by 3 bases, the J end by 4 bases, with 16 bases between. Written as DNA, the CDR3 is TGTGCCAGCAGCGAGGAGGTAGGCAGGGGCTATGGCTACACCTTC. It translates to CASSEEVGRGYGYTF.

This clone is medium-sized. This rearrangement joins TRBV6-1 to TRBJ1-5, with D unresolved. The CDR3 is 13 amino acids. V was trimmed by 5 bases and J by 3 bases, leaving 8 bases between them. Germline V gene sequence: CDR1 MNHNS, CDR2 SASEGT. The CDR3 spells CASSPDINQPQHF. The CDR3 DNA follows: TGTGCCAGCAGTCCCGACATCAATCAGCCCCAGCATTTT.

The chain employs TRBV3-1 and TRBJ2-3; 10 nucleotides line up with TRBD2. The CDR3 has 16 residues. CDR1 is LGHDT, CDR2 YNNKEL, per germline (reference sequence). With 6 bases clipped from V and 0 bases from J, the junction kept 6 bases outside the gene matches. The CDR3 region has the DNA TGTGCCAGCAGTATCCGACTAGCGGGTAGCACAGATACGCAGTATTTT. Its protein is CASSIRLAGSTDTQYF.